A selection of T cell receptor beta chains follows, all from one sample in a study of vaccination and CD4 T cells after COVID-19. TCRdb re-called the PCR reads with MiXCR, one entry per CDR3 protein. The table lists about 25,000 distinct CDR3 sequences, 25% to 30% of them singletons. These receptors' targets are unknown. The source material was CD4+ T cells from blood, cultured in vitro, sampled about 7 months after SARS-CoV-2 vaccination. The receptors here all came from a human donor who had recovered from COVID-19. CDR3s include the opening cysteine and the closing phenylalanine or tryptophan. The D gene is left open where the match is weak. Size is stated for part of the rows, as once, few or many counts, or as a class when the clone is expanded.

TRBV6-1	TRBJ2-2	medium-sized	-	CASTQDPLNTGELFF	TGTGCCAGTACACAGGACCCCCTAAACACCGGGGAGCTGTTTTTT
TRBV20-1	TRBJ2-5	-	TRBD2	CSAGTWGLNQETQYF	TGCAGTGCTGGGACCTGGGGACTAAACCAAGAGACCCAGTACTTC
TRBV6-5	TRBJ2-5	-	-	CASSYSRGGQETQYF	TGTGCCAGCAGTTACTCAAGGGGCGGCCAAGAGACCCAGTACTTC
TRBV20-1	TRBJ2-3	-	TRBD2	CSASSGRAFFSTDTQYF	TGCAGTGCTAGTAGCGGGAGGGCCTTTTTTAGCACAGATACGCAGTATTTT
TRBV24-1	TRBJ2-3	-	TRBD2	CATSDPSGRAQDTQYF	TGTGCCACCAGTGACCCTAGCGGGAGGGCCCAAGATACGCAGTATTTT
TRBV28	TRBJ2-5	few	-	CASSLGQIQETQYF	TGTGCCAGCAGCTTAGGACAGATACAAGAGACCCAGTACTTC
TRBV5-3	TRBJ1-2	-	TRBD1	CASSLSSGGAYGYTF	TGTGCCAGCAGCTTGTCGTCAGGGGGCGCCTATGGCTACACCTTC
TRBV24-1	TRBJ2-3	-	-	CATSDSVLGEADTQYF	TGTGCCACCAGTGATTCAGTATTAGGTGAGGCAGATACGCAGTATTTT
TRBV21-1	TRBJ2-7	few	-	CASPNGEQYF	TGTGCCAGCCCCAACGGCGAGCAGTACTTC
TRBV29-1	TRBJ1-5	-	-	CSAGVANQPQHF	TGCAGCGCCGGGGTGGCGAATCAGCCCCAGCATTTT
TRBV7-8	TRBJ2-1	-	TRBD2	CASSLVWFRGTSEYNEQFF	TGTGCCAGCAGCTTAGTCTGGTTTAGGGGGACTAGCGAGTACAATGAGCAGTTCTTC
TRBV15	TRBJ2-5	-	TRBD2	CATSREAGGQETQYF	TGTGCCACCAGCAGAGAAGCGGGAGGACAAGAGACCCAGTACTTC
TRBV29-1	TRBJ1-2	few	-	CSVERRGGDYGYTF	TGCAGCGTTGAAAGGAGGGGCGGTGACTATGGCTACACCTTC
TRBV5-6	TRBJ1-1	once	-	CASSPINLMNTEAFF	TGTGCCAGCAGCCCTATTAATCTCATGAACACTGAAGCTTTCTTT
TRBV28	TRBJ2-2	few	TRBD2	CASQQFSSGSSNTGELFF	TGTGCCAGCCAGCAGTTTTCTAGCGGGAGCAGTAACACCGGGGAGCTGTTTTTT
TRBV7-9	TRBJ2-7	few	-	CASSYGDGYEQYF	TGTGCCAGCAGCTACGGGGATGGCTACGAGCAGTACTTC
TRBV7-3	TRBJ2-6	few	-	CASSLAGSGANVLTF	TGTGCCAGCAGCTTAGCGGGCTCTGGGGCCAACGTCCTGACTTTC
TRBV2	TRBJ2-1	few	TRBD2	CASIGLAGNNEQFF	TGTGCCAGCATCGGACTAGCGGGAAACAATGAGCAGTTCTTC
TRBV10-1	TRBJ1-5	-	-	CASSEFKGYQPQHF	TGCGCCAGCAGTGAGTTTAAGGGCTATCAGCCCCAGCATTTT
TRBV19	TRBJ2-5	-	-	CASKALNEETQYF	TGTGCCTCAAAAGCGCTAAACGAAGAGACCCAGTACTTC
TRBV4-2	TRBJ2-7	-	TRBD1	CASSQEETGGYEQYF	TGTGCCAGCAGCCAAGAAGAGACAGGGGGTTACGAGCAGTACTTC
TRBV7-9	TRBJ1-1	-	-	CASSARVYGTEAFF	TGTGCCAGCAGCGCCAGGGTTTATGGCACTGAAGCTTTCTTT
TRBV25-1	TRBJ2-7	medium-sized	-	CASSRTGKDEQYF	TGTGCCAGCAGTAGGACGGGAAAGGACGAGCAGTACTTC
TRBV7-2	TRBJ1-3	-	TRBD1	CASRDRANPGNTIYF	TGTGCCAGCAGGGACAGGGCCAACCCTGGAAACACCATATATTTT
TRBV24-1	TRBJ1-5	few	-	CATSDAYSNQPQHF	TGTGCCACCAGTGATGCATATAGCAATCAGCCCCAGCATTTT
TRBV4-3	TRBJ2-6	-	-	CASSPEAGAGANVLTF	TGCGCCAGCAGCCCAGAAGCAGGGGCTGGGGCCAACGTCCTGACTTTC
TRBV20-1	TRBJ2-7	few	TRBD2	CSASAGSGRPDYEQYF	TGCAGTGCTAGTGCTGGTAGCGGGAGGCCCGACTACGAGCAGTACTTC
TRBV6-1	TRBJ1-1	few	-	CASSRPAVGEAFF	TGTGCCAGCAGCCGCCCGGCCGTCGGGGAAGCTTTCTTT
TRBV20-1	TRBJ2-7	-	TRBD2	CSASFGGSSYEQYF	TGCAGTGCTAGCTTTGGCGGGAGCTCCTACGAGCAGTACTTC
TRBV7-3	TRBJ2-1	few	TRBD2	CASSPRTSGSHNEQFF	TGTGCCAGCAGCCCACGGACTAGCGGGAGCCACAATGAGCAGTTCTTC
TRBV28	TRBJ2-7	-	-	CASQERGSGHYEQYF	TGTGCCAGCCAGGAACGGGGTTCTGGGCACTACGAGCAGTACTTC
TRBV6-5	TRBJ2-7	medium-sized	TRBD2	CASSYSVPLAGGPVGEQYF	TGTGCCAGCAGTTACTCCGTTCCCCTAGCGGGAGGGCCCGTTGGCGAGCAGTACTTC
TRBV15	TRBJ1-5	few	TRBD1	CATSKTGGNQPQHF	TGTGCCACCAGCAAGACAGGGGGTAATCAGCCCCAGCATTTT
TRBV7-6	TRBJ2-2	-	-	CASSLFPGHAGELFF	TGTGCCAGCAGCTTATTTCCAGGTCACGCCGGGGAGCTGTTTTTT
TRBV10-3	TRBJ1-2	-	-	CATGPASYFGYTF	TGTGCCACCGGACCCGCCTCCTATTTTGGCTACACCTTC
TRBV20-1	TRBJ2-7	few	-	CSARDVGAGEQYF	TGCAGTGCTAGAGATGTTGGGGCGGGAGAGCAGTACTTC
TRBV20-1	TRBJ1-1	few	-	CSASKSGNTEAFF	TGCAGTGCTAGTAAGAGTGGGAACACTGAAGCTTTCTTT
TRBV12-3/TRBV12-4	TRBJ2-1	-	-	CASMIRVEQFF	TGTGCCAGCATGATTAGGGTTGAGCAGTTCTTC
TRBV6-1	TRBJ2-5	many	-	CASSEGETQYF	TGTGCCAGCAGTGAAGGAGAGACCCAGTACTTC
TRBV20-1	TRBJ2-7	few	TRBD2	CSARVGLAGGIRVYEQYF	TGCAGTGCTAGAGTGGGACTAGCGGGAGGAATTAGGGTATACGAGCAGTACTTC
TRBV7-8	TRBJ1-5	few	-	CASSLAFRVSNQPQHF	TGTGCCAGCAGCTTAGCGTTTCGAGTGAGCAATCAGCCCCAGCATTTT
TRBV28	TRBJ1-2	few	-	CASSLTAPGGYTF	TGTGCCAGCAGTTTAACGGCTCCGGGTGGCTACACCTTC
TRBV21-1	TRBJ1-2	-	-	CASGTGGYTF	TGTGCCAGCGGAACCGGTGGCTACACCTTC
TRBV20-1	TRBJ1-5	-	-	CSASPKGLNQPQHF	TGCAGTGCCAGTCCCAAGGGGCTCAATCAGCCCCAGCATTTT
TRBV27	TRBJ1-2	-	TRBD1	CASRQREGAYGYTF	TGTGCCAGCAGACAAAGGGAGGGGGCTTACGGCTACACCTTC
TRBV20-1	TRBJ2-7	-	TRBD2	CSARDRTSGSYEQYF	TGCAGTGCTAGGGACCGGACTAGCGGGTCCTACGAGCAGTACTTC
TRBV11-3	TRBJ2-2	-	TRBD2	CASSLAGGTGELFF	TGTGCCAGCAGCTTAGCGGGAGGGACCGGGGAGCTGTTTTTT
TRBV20-1	TRBJ2-3	-	-	CSASVSTDTQYF	TGCAGTGCTAGCGTTAGCACAGATACGCAGTATTTT
TRBV20-1	TRBJ1-5	many	-	CSAREVRTSNQPQHF	TGCAGTGCTAGAGAAGTGAGAACGTCCAATCAGCCCCAGCATTTT
TRBV19	TRBJ1-2	few	-	CASSPQQRGYSYGYTF	TGTGCCAGTAGTCCGCAGCAACGGGGTTATAGCTATGGCTACACCTTC
TRBV20-1	TRBJ2-7	few	-	CSARGLGFGYEQYF	TGCAGTGCTAGAGGTCTAGGTTTCGGATACGAGCAGTACTTC
TRBV19	TRBJ2-5	few	-	CASSGGGGVETQYF	TGTGCCAGTAGTGGAGGGGGAGGAGTGGAGACCCAGTACTTC
TRBV28	TRBJ2-5	-	TRBD1	CASSPDRGPETQYF	TGTGCCAGCAGCCCGGACAGGGGGCCTGAGACCCAGTACTTC
TRBV20-1	TRBJ2-3	-	-	CSARDGQTGRLDTQYF	TGCAGTGCTAGAGACGGACAGACGGGACGGTTGGATACGCAGTATTTT
TRBV7-8	TRBJ2-3	-	-	CASSLVGGASADTQYF	TGTGCCAGCAGCTTAGTGGGGGGGGCTAGCGCAGATACGCAGTATTTT
TRBV5-4	TRBJ2-3	-	-	CASSSPDGGTDTQYF	TGTGCCAGCAGCTCCCCGGATGGGGGGACAGATACGCAGTATTTT
TRBV15	TRBJ2-2	-	-	CATSSNRVGELFF	TGTGCCACCAGCTCAAACAGGGTTGGGGAGCTGTTTTTT